This TCR beta chain comes out of a study of Graves' ophthalmopathy and Graves' hyperthyroidism (dated by TCRdb to 2017 to 2018). For context, the study as a whole: Peripheral blood samples were taken at the time of initial diagnosis, before any treatment was given. To explore V-J signatures that separate ophthalmopathy from hyperthyroidism, a discovery set of about a hundred patients was enrolled, consisting of 40 to 45 with ophthalmopathy and roughly 59 with stable hyperthyroidism. The approximately 100 discovery patients were randomly split 7:3 into training and test sets. Once sampling was done, hyperthyroidism patients were given methimazole at a starting dose of 30 mg daily, while ophthalmopathy patients were given high-dose intravenous methylprednisolone. In six hyperthyroidism patients, the T-cell repertoire of thyroid tissue was compared with the T-cell repertoire of blood. The independent validation cohort included roughly 19 hyperthyroidism patients plus 17 patients who later progressed from hyperthyroidism to ophthalmopathy. In total, around 140 blood samples were TCR-sequenced: approximately 42 ophthalmopathy, some 75 hyperthyroidism and some 17 hyperthyroidism-to-ophthalmopathy patients. TCR beta repertoire signatures were used to distinguish Graves' ophthalmopathy from Graves' hyperthyroidism and to predict progression to ophthalmopathy. What the research found in general, with its limitations: In validation, the model predicted ophthalmopathy progression with about 71% sensitivity and 72.22% specificity; 12 predicted patients were CT-confirmed with GO in a median of approximately 6.2 months. Among expanded thyroid clonotypes with frequency above 0.001, most also showed up in blood, which suggests that blood repertoires may reflect the thyroid immune response. Ophthalmopathy was separated from stable hyperthyroidism by the 13-signature model with about 89% sensitivity and 81% to 83% specificity in cross-validation and with 80%/75% in the test set. Sample size was not predetermined statistically, and investigators were not blinded to group allocation.

Hyperthyroidism was defined as stable when no progression to ophthalmopathy occurred within 18 months of follow-up. Hyperthyroidism patients were newly diagnosed, with disease duration under 2 months, and aged 18 to 65 years. Patients with other autoimmune diseases, uncontrolled infections, pregnancy or lactation were excluded from the study. Diagnosis relied on clinical symptoms, serum thyroxine, TRAb, thyroid ultrasound and orbital computed tomography. PBMCs were isolated from 7.5 to 10 ml of fresh peripheral blood by Ficoll-Paque density gradient centrifugation. Total RNA was extracted using Trizol reagent, and RNA quality was checked on an Agilent 2100 Bioanalyzer. For repertoire sequencing, the TCR beta CDR3 regions were amplified from RNA transcripts. A first-round RT-PCR used HTBI primers with the Qiagen OneStep RT-PCR kit, followed by a second-round multiplex PCR, size selection and purification. The libraries underwent paired-end sequencing with 100 bp reads on an Illumina HiSeq2000. The original methods were these. SOAPnuke was used to process the reads, throwing out any read that had adapters, had uncalled bases, had a mean Phred below 15, or lacked an exact constant-primer or identifier match. COPE v1.2.5 was used to merge high-quality paired reads. Each unique nucleotide sequence was defined as a clonotype, and clonotypes were aligned to IMGT TRB V, D and J references with MiTCR v1.1. Analysis was restricted to V-J combinations with a frequency above 0.0001, which covered roughly 99% of repertoires. A TCR clonal expansion and chaos score per V-J combination was defined as the ratio of F50 clonal expansion to chaos observed in the TCRdist matrix. Welch's t-statistics and random forest were used to reduce features to approximately 13 V-J combinations, which were fed into a naive Bayes classifier. The similarity between thyroid and blood repertoires was quantified using the Morisita-Horn index. The public reads were run again by TCRdb, first through fastp at Q25 and then through MiXCR, and only productive beta chains were kept. For every CDR3 protein sequence, its rows merge into one entry that carries the most common genes and DNA. Here the V and J calls rest on TCRdb's processing, not on the authors' analysis. This sample holds about 400,000 distinct CDR3 sequences; around a fifth were observed only once. Together, the top ten hold roughly 3% of the sample.

This clonotype was seen at least ten times. Its cognate antigen has yet to be identified. There are no base qualities to consult, and no much larger clone falls within one base. CDR1 is given as KGHSH and CDR2 as LQKENI, both from the germline V gene. Trimming costs V 3 bases and J 6 bases, and their ends lie 12 bases apart. There are 15 amino acids in the CDR3, from cysteine to phenylalanine inclusive. The CDR3 DNA has 45 bases and is translated from base 1. The V and J segments used are TRBV18 and TRBJ1-6; 5 matching bases give a weak D call of TRBD1. The sequencing input was peripheral blood. The source of this sequence is a woman between 18 and 30 years old with stable Graves' hyperthyroidism. Donor details come from another sample of the same person, matched by shared clones. The base sequence is TGTGCCAGCTCACCCTCAGGACAAATTAATTCACCCCTCCACTTT. This yields the protein CASSPSGQINSPLHF.